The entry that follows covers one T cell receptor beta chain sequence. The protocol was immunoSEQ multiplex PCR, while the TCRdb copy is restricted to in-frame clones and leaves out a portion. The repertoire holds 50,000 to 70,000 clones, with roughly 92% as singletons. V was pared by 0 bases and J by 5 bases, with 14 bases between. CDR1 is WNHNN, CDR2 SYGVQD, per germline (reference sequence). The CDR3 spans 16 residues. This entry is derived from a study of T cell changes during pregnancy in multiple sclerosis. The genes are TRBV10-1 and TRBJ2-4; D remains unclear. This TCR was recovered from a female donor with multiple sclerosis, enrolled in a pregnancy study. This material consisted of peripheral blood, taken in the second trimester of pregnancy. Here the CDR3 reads CASSESTGIPENIQYF. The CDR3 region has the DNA TGCGCCAGCAGTGAGTCGACGGGTATACCCGAAAACATTCAGTACTTC.